The clone carrying this TCR beta chain is a singleton in its sample. Its matching antigen is unknown. This entry is derived from a study of PD-1 blockade in classical Hodgkin lymphoma. Study-level background: Every 2 weeks, patients had 3 mg/kg nivolumab intravenously.

Overall study results and limits: By C4D1, CD4+ diversity increased significantly, especially in complete responders. At baseline, newly diagnosed patients reportedly showed less TCR diversity than healthy donors. Whoever responded completely had baseline diversity much like that seen in newly diagnosed patients.

Method: immunoSEQ multiplex PCR; TCRdb's copy keeps in-frame clones and lacks some. The data show about 97,000 clones, approximately 80% seen once. CDR1 is SGHAT and CDR2 is FQNNGV in the germline V gene. The ends were cut back, 4 bases at V and 5 bases at J, with 18 bases in the middle. The CDR3 spans 15 residues. In every patient, relapse followed autologous stem cell transplantation, while exposure to brentuximab vedotin differed. J is TRBJ2-7 and V is TRBV11-2; a weak D match, TRBD2 (7 bases). The TCR originated in a human donor with classical Hodgkin lymphoma. The sequenced sample was peripheral blood mononuclear cells (PBMCs), obtained at baseline. The CDR3 loop reads CASSSLGGQVDEQYF. Written as DNA, the CDR3 is TGTGCCAGCAGCTCCCTCGGGGGGCAGGTCGACGAGCAGTACTTC. The whole variable domain, remainder taken from reference TRBV11-2 and TRBJ2-7, is EAGVAQSPRYKIIEKRQSVAFWCNPISGHATLYWYQQILGQGPKLLIQFQNNGVVDDSQLPKDRFSAERLKGVDSTLKIQPAKLEDSAVYLCASSSLGGQVDEQYFGPGTRLTVT.